This T cell receptor beta chain appears in the sequencing data of a study of T cells after yellow fever vaccination. Study-level findings and limits: Most primary-vaccination clones recurred post-booster (under 98% CD4, around 86% CD8).

Universal primer sites and UMIs were introduced during 5'RACE template-switching synthesis of TCR cDNA. Each CDR3 protein gets one entry after TCRdb re-called the 5' RACE reads with MiXCR. The table lists some 240,000 distinct CDR3 sequences, more than 3% of them singletons. The table lists this clonotype with many counts. What it binds is unknown. The clonotype was recovered from a man younger than 35 who received the YFV17D yellow fever vaccine. The material was CD4+ T cells sorted from PBMCs, obtained 10 days after the yellow fever booster vaccination.

CDR3 in DNA: TGTGCCAGCAGTATTCAGGGGTCGGGCTACACCTTC. This gives the protein CASSIQGSGYTF. This chain links TRBV12-3 or TRBV12-4 with TRBJ1-2; the D gene is possibly TRBD1 (6 bases). The CDR3 is 12 amino acids. V was cut by 5 bases and J by 8 bases, with 12 bases left in between.